The 20 T cell receptor beta chains in this list originate from one sample, sequenced in a study of technical replicates of blood from a handful of donors (dated by TCRdb to the late 2010s). Library prep was done by the immunoSEQ multiplex PCR assay. The clones in this table, taken by TCRdb from immuneACCESS, are in-frame only. Not every clone is retained; where verified, under half of the shortfall comes from an unresolved V gene, and the cause of the rest is unknown. Recorded for this sample are just under 85,000 clones; around 90% of them occurred a single time. The ten largest make up approximately 0.25% of the sample. Sequenced input: T cells isolated from PBMCs. The receptor source for this set is a human donor in good health.

The chain joins TRBV29-1 to TRBJ2-5; 8 positions match TRBD1. Losses at the gene ends were 4 bases for V and 3 bases for J; bases not matched to a gene: 10. Germline CDR1 is SQVTM and CDR2 is ANQGSEA. This CDR3 spans 15 amino acids. The CDR3 region has the DNA TGCAGCGTTGTGGACAACGGGGACAGGAAAGAGACCCAGTACTTC. It yields the protein CSVVDNGDRKETQYF.

The genes are TRBV7-3 and TRBJ2-3; 7 nucleotides line up with TRBD1. The CDR3 extends over 18 amino acids. The germline V gene encodes CDR1 SGHTA and CDR2 FQGTGA. V lost 1 base to trimming and J lost 5 bases; unmatched junction nucleotides: 15. CDR3 protein: CASSLNPNLDRVGDTQYF. In nucleotides, the CDR3 is TGTGCCAGCAGCTTAAACCCCAACCTCGACAGGGTAGGAGATACGCAGTATTTT.

The J gene is TRBJ2-5, the V gene TRBV5-1, with 7 positions matching TRBD2. The CDR3 sequence is 16 residues long. CDR1 is SGHRS and CDR2 is YFSETQ in the germline V gene. Trimming cost V 8 bases and J 1 base; bases outside gene matches: 14. The CDR3 is CASSPGTTPRQETQYF. The CDR3 bases are TGCGCCAGTTCTCCTGGGACTACCCCGCGCCAAGAGACCCAGTACTTC.

The V and J genes are TRBV27 and TRBJ2-7, with TRBD1 as a possible D gene (5 bases). This CDR3 is 17 amino acids long. Trimming took off 2 bases at V and 2 bases at J, with 19 bases between the two ends. In germline, CDR1 is MNHEY, CDR2 SMNVEV (reference sequence). Here the CDR3 reads CASSLDGPRQPAYEQYF. CDR3 bases: TGTGCCAGCAGTTTAGATGGCCCAAGACAGCCAGCCTACGAGCAGTACTTC.

This chain uses TRBV6-1 with TRBJ2-5; 7 bases are a match to TRBD2. Germline CDR1 and CDR2: MNHNS and SASEGT. The CDR3 loop spans 14 amino acids. With 2 bases clipped from V and 3 bases from J, the junction kept 3 bases outside the gene matches. Written as DNA, the CDR3 is TGTGCCAGCAGTGAAAACCTAGCGGAAGAGACCCAGTACTTC. It specifies CASSENLAEETQYF.

The chain has TRBV7-7 and TRBJ2-5, with 7 bases fitting TRBD1. J lost 1 base, V lost 3 bases, and 2 bases had no gene match. The CDR3 loop spans 14 amino acids. Germline CDR1 and CDR2: SSHAT and FNYEAQ (reference sequence). This chain's CDR3 is CASSFGTAQETQYF. The CDR3 DNA is TGTGCCAGCAGCTTTGGGACAGCCCAAGAGACCCAGTACTTC.

This clone was recorded only once. V usage is TRBV2 and J usage is TRBJ2-1, with a weak D call TRBD1 (6 bases). The CDR3 totals 17 residues. The V end lost 1 base, the J end lost 0 bases, and 13 bases lay between the germline ends. Germline V gene sequence: CDR1 SNHLY, CDR2 FYNNEI. The CDR3 here is CASSEVRKDSSYNEQFF. CDR3 DNA sequence: TGTGCCAGCAGTGAAGTTCGGAAGGACAGCTCCTACAATGAGCAGTTCTTC.

The chain uses TRBV19 and TRBJ2-5; tentative D call: TRBD2 (6 bases). The CDR3 consists of 16 residues. The germline V gene encodes CDR1 LNHDA and CDR2 SQIVND (reference sequence). V lost 7 bases and J 9 bases, leaving 27 bases between the germline ends. For the CDR3, the DNA is TGTGCCAGTATCCCAACAGCGGGCGTCCCAATTTCGGCCCAGTACTTC. Amino acids: CASIPTAGVPISAQYF.

The CDR3 sequence: CASSVSEQNTEAFF. The CDR3 DNA sequence: TGTGCCAGCAGCGTAAGCGAACAGAACACTGAAGCTTTCTTT. The rearrangement joins TRBV9 to TRBJ1-1, with D unclear. CDR1 and CDR2 (germline): SGDLS, YYNGEE. The CDR3 is 14 residues long. The ends were cut back, 1 base at V and 1 base at J, with 8 bases in the middle.

The chain joins TRBV4-1 to TRBJ1-5, with D unclear. Per the germline V gene, CDR1 is MGHRA and CDR2 is YSYEKL. The CDR3 is 13 residues long. V lost 0 bases and J lost 6, with 6 bases in between. The CDR3 nucleotides read TGCGCCAGCAGCCAAGAACGAGGTCAGCCCCAGCATTTT. It is translated as CASSQERGQPQHF.

The J gene is TRBJ1-4, the V gene TRBV2, with 12 bases aligning to TRBD1. CDR1 is SNHLY and CDR2 is FYNNEI in the germline V gene. The ends lost 4 bases at V and 6 bases at J; junction bases unmatched: 3. CDR3 length equals 15 residues. CDR3 loop: CASSGGQGAHEKLFF. The CDR3 DNA reads as TGTGCCAGCAGTGGGGGACAGGGGGCGCATGAAAAACTGTTTTTT.

The chain carries TRBV29-1 and TRBJ2-3; tentative D call: TRBD2 (5 bases). V gave up 5 bases and J gave up 0 bases, with 12 bases separating them. Germline V CDR1 and CDR2: SQVTM, ANQGSEA. The CDR3 is 14 residues long. CDR3 in DNA: TGCAGCGTTCGGTCGAGGGTTAGCACAGATACGCAGTATTTT. This codes for CSVRSRVSTDTQYF.

For the CDR3, the DNA is TGCGCCAGCAGCCAAGGTGACAGGGCCAGAGGCCAGCCCCAGCATTTT. Translation gives CASSQGDRARGQPQHF. This rearrangement joins TRBV4-1 to TRBJ1-5; 7 nucleotides agree with TRBD1. The CDR3 spans 16 residues. Per the germline V gene, CDR1 is MGHRA and CDR2 is YSYEKL. Trimming removed 1 base from V and 7 bases from J; junction bases left unmatched: 10.

The chain employs TRBV6-1 and TRBJ2-7, with 7 nucleotides matching TRBD1. V shed 3 bases, J shed 2 bases, and the junction held 4 bases outside the gene matches. CDR1 is MNHNS, CDR2 SASEGT, per germline. This CDR3 has 14 residues. The CDR3 bases are TGTGCCAGCAGTGACACAGGGGACCCCTACGAGCAGTACTTC. Translated, it gives CASSDTGDPYEQYF.

This rearrangement joins TRBV5-6 to TRBJ1-4, with 8 bases aligning to TRBD1. This CDR3 region has 12 residues. In germline, CDR1 is SGHDT, CDR2 YYEEEE. J was trimmed by 17 bases and V by 2 bases; bases with no gene match: 8. The CDR3 sequence is CASSLGVDRAFF. CDR3 sequence (DNA): TGTGCCAGCAGCTTAGGCGTGGACAGGGCTTTTTTT.

The chain is built from TRBV11-2 and TRBJ2-7; 12 nucleotides align to TRBD2. Germline lookup yields CDR1 SGHAT and CDR2 FQNNGV. V lost 5 bases, J lost 2 bases, and 4 bases stayed unmatched. This CDR3 is built from 15 residues. The CDR3 region has the DNA TGTGCCAGCAGCCGGACTAGCGGGGATCCCTACGAGCAGTACTTC. Amino acid sequence: CASSRTSGDPYEQYF.

This chain uses TRBV11-2 with TRBJ2-2, with D perhaps matching TRBD2 (5 bases). The CDR3 contains 17 residues. V was shortened by 5 bases and J by 4 bases, with 20 bases between the two germline ends. The germline V gene has CDR1 SGHAT and CDR2 FQNNGV. CDR3 region: CASSPRTLYLFTGELFF. The CDR3 nucleotides are TGTGCCAGCAGCCCCAGGACTCTCTATCTCTTCACCGGGGAGCTGTTTTTT.

The chain joins TRBV5-6 to TRBJ1-1; D gene uncertain. The V gene's germline CDR1 is SGHDT and CDR2 YYEEEE. V was cut by 0 bases and J by 7 bases, with 4 bases left in between. This CDR3 is 11 amino acids long. This CDR3 reads CASSLGLEAFF. The CDR3 nucleotides are TGTGCCAGCAGCTTGGGGCTTGAAGCTTTCTTT.

As regards this clone: The junction departs from the called germline gene at one end, perhaps through a read error. The chain is built from TRBV7-7 and TRBJ2-5, with a tentative D call TRBD2 (6 bases). This CDR3 spans 13 amino acids. Germline CDR1 reads SSHAT; CDR2 reads FNYEAQ (reference sequence). CDR3 sequence (DNA): TGTGCTAGCAGCCGGGGACTGGAAGAGACCCAGTACTTC. Translated, it gives CASSRGLEETQYF.

The chain combines TRBV10-3 with TRBJ2-2; 11 nucleotides align to TRBD2. Germline-derived CDR1 and CDR2 are ENHRY and SYGVKD. CDR3 length equals 14 residues. V shed 6 bases and J 7 bases; nucleotides not matched to a gene: 4. CDR3 in amino acids: CAIRLAGVGGELFF. The CDR3, as DNA: TGTGCCATCAGACTAGCGGGAGTGGGCGGGGAGCTGTTTTTT.